This TCR beta chain came from a study of CD8+CD57+ T cells in acquired aplastic anemia. The CDR3 is made up of 15 amino acids. Unmatched junction bases numbered 7, after V lost 7 bases and J lost 5 bases. Germline loops: CDR1 SGHVS, CDR2 FQNEAQ. CDR3 and TCR beta VDJ profiling relied on genomic DNA as the template. In TCRdb, the reads were re-called with MiXCR into one record per CDR3 protein. Among hundreds of thousands of distinct CDR3 sequences, roughly 34% were seen once, and the ten largest hold roughly 0.8%. Patients chosen for sequencing had shown CD8+CD57+ cell expansion by flow cytometry. This clonotype was picked up many times.

The sequencing input was sorted CD4+, CD8+, or CD8+CD57+ T cells (not recorded which) from PBMCs. The chain links TRBV7-8 to TRBJ2-7; TRBD2 aligns across 14 bases. The receptor's source is a human donor with aplastic anemia. CDR3: CASTRLAGGPHEQYF. The CDR3 DNA sequence: TGTGCCAGCACCAGACTAGCGGGAGGGCCCCACGAGCAGTACTTC. The full variable domain, rest sourced from reference TRBV7-8 and TRBJ2-7, is GAGVSQSPRYKVAKRGQDVALRCDPISGHVSLFWYQQALGQGPEFLTYFQNEAQLDKSGLPSDRFFAERPEGSVSTLKIQRTQQEDSAVYLCASTRLAGGPHEQYFGPGTRLTVT.